A selection of T cell receptor beta chains follows, all from one sample in a study of human T cells and chemical hapten exposure. TCRdb re-called the RACE reads with MiXCR, one entry per CDR3 protein. The sample gives around 75,000 distinct CDR3 sequences, approximately 12% of which show up once; about 3.5% is in the top ten. Sample: whole blood, taken in connection with sensitization to the hapten diphenylcyclopropenone (DPC). The receptors were sampled from a woman aged 60-70 years with alopecia areata. Some clones in this sample may be carry-over from other donors' samples. The CDR3 runs from the conserved cysteine through the conserved F or W. D genes are given only for firm matches. Clone size, where shown, is once, few, many, or a class for clones that have expanded.

j_gene | abundance | v_gene | len | d_gene | CDR3aa | CDR3nt
TRBJ2-7 | NA | TRBV20-1 | 12 | NA | CSARGQSYEQYF | TGCAGTGCTAGAGGACAGAGCTACGAGCAGTACTTC
TRBJ1-5 | many | TRBV19 | 13 | TRBD1 | CASSQGAGQPQHF | TGTGCCAGTTCCCAGGGGGCGGGTCAGCCCCAGCATTTT
TRBJ2-7 | many | TRBV20-1 | 16 | TRBD2 | CSARDLRSGGAYEQYF | TGCAGTGCTAGAGATCTCCGCAGCGGGGGGGCCTACGAGCAGTACTTC
TRBJ2-7 | NA | TRBV9 | 13 | NA | CASSFVMGDEQYF | TGTGCCAGCAGCTTCGTAATGGGGGACGAGCAGTACTTC
TRBJ1-2 | NA | TRBV3-1 | 12 | NA | CASIQENRGYTF | TGTGCCAGCATCCAAGAAAATAGAGGCTACACCTTC
TRBJ1-5 | many | TRBV20-1 | 16 | TRBD1 | CSARSSGTAGDQPQHF | TGCAGTGCTAGATCTTCCGGGACAGCCGGTGATCAGCCCCAGCATTTT
TRBJ2-5 | NA | TRBV18 | 16 | NA | CASSPSPPTGQETQYF | TGTGCCAGCTCACCATCACCGCCGACAGGTCAAGAGACCCAGTACTTC
TRBJ2-7 | NA | TRBV9 | 16 | TRBD1 | CASSLTPGTAAGEQYF | TGTGCCAGCAGCCTGACCCCCGGGACAGCGGCTGGCGAGCAGTACTTC
TRBJ2-5 | NA | TRBV29-1 | 12 | TRBD1 | CSVDRSGETQYF | TGCAGCGTGGACAGGTCGGGGGAGACCCAGTACTTC
TRBJ2-5 | NA | TRBV5-1 | 16 | NA | CASSSDPGGTQETQYF | TGCGCCAGCTCCAGTGATCCCGGGGGAACACAAGAGACCCAGTACTTC
TRBJ2-1 | few | TRBV18 | 17 | NA | CASSPLPQGPSYNEQFF | TGTGCCAGCTCACCCCTTCCTCAGGGACCGTCCTACAATGAGCAGTTCTTC
TRBJ2-7 | many | TRBV20-1 | 13 | NA | CSSLGGGPSQQYF | TGCAGTTCCCTGGGCGGGGGCCCCTCGCAGCAGTACTTC
TRBJ1-1 | NA | TRBV18 | 15 | NA | CASSLVRVEGTEAFF | TGTGCCAGCTCACTGGTCCGCGTTGAGGGCACTGAAGCTTTCTTT
TRBJ2-2 | few | TRBV5-1 | 15 | TRBD2 | CASSFTSGRTGELFF | TGCGCCAGCAGCTTTACTAGCGGGCGGACCGGGGAGCTGTTTTTT
TRBJ1-1 | NA | TRBV5-5 | 18 | NA | CASSFYRRQSTMNTEAFF | TGTGCCAGCAGCTTCTACCGTCGACAGTCTACCATGAACACTGAAGCTTTCTTT
TRBJ1-1 | NA | TRBV29-1 | 13 | NA | CSVDPGGNTEAFF | TGCAGCGTTGATCCGGGAGGGAACACTGAAGCTTTCTTT
TRBJ2-3 | NA | TRBV7-2 | 14 | TRBD2 | CASSLAGVTDTQYF | TGTGCCAGCAGCCTAGCGGGGGTTACAGATACGCAGTATTTT
TRBJ2-2 | many | TRBV7-8 | 15 | NA | CASSLRSQTTGELFF | TGTGCCAGCAGCTTAAGGTCGCAGACGACCGGGGAGCTGTTTTTT
TRBJ2-1 | few | TRBV5-4 | 15 | NA | CASSLAGGGYGEQFF | TGTGCCAGCAGCTTGGCGGGGGGCGGTTACGGAGAGCAGTTCTTC
TRBJ1-2 | many | TRBV25-1 | 18 | NA | CASMGLWGGVPPYYGYTF | TGTGCCAGCATGGGTCTGTGGGGAGGAGTGCCCCCTTACTATGGCTACACCTTC
TRBJ1-1 | few | TRBV20-1 | 16 | TRBD1 | CSAPGQGQGVGTEAFF | TGCAGTGCTCCGGGACAGGGGCAGGGGGTCGGCACTGAAGCTTTCTTT
TRBJ2-7 | NA | TRBV2 | 12 | NA | CASSDRGHEQYF | TGTGCCAGCAGTGACAGGGGTCACGAGCAGTACTTC
TRBJ1-2 | many | TRBV2 | 14 | TRBD1 | CASSYGQGVDGYTF | TGTGCCAGCAGCTACGGACAGGGGGTAGATGGCTACACCTTC